These 27 T cell receptor beta chains originate from one sample sequenced in a study of shared clonotypes between healthy human individuals. Clones were sequenced by immunoSEQ multiplex PCR, and TCRdb holds only the in-frame ones, with some missing. Altogether roughly 320,000 clones are present, about nine tenths being singletons, with the ten largest covering about 17%. The sample comprised memory CD8+ T cells sorted from blood. Described subset: CD45RO+ cells pooled with CCR7-negative TemRA cells. The receptors were gathered from a man aged 18 to 30 in good health.

The chain is built from TRBV29-1 and TRBJ2-7, with 10 bases matching TRBD2. J lost 6 bases, V lost 4 bases, and 6 bases had no gene match. The CDR3 has 13 residues. CDR1 is SQVTM, CDR2 ANQGSEA, per germline. The CDR3 loop reads CSVAGTSVLEQYF. The CDR3 DNA sequence: TGCAGCGTTGCCGGGACTAGCGTTCTCGAGCAGTACTTC.

This clone has a single count. The rearrangement uses TRBV9 and TRBJ1-1, with 7 bases lining up with TRBD1. The V gene's germline CDR1 is SGDLS and CDR2 YYNGEE. The J segment lost 2 bases and the V segment lost 8 bases, leaving 9 bases of the junction unmatched. The CDR3 contains 14 residues. This CDR3 reads CASNTGATNTEAFF. CDR3 sequence (DNA): TGTGCCAGTAATACAGGGGCAACCAACACTGAAGCTTTCTTT.

The chain uses TRBV6-1 and TRBJ2-5; 9 nucleotides line up with TRBD2. The J segment lost 4 bases and the V segment lost 7 bases, leaving 10 bases of the junction unmatched. CDR3 length: 15 residues. Germline lookup yields CDR1 MNHNS and CDR2 SASEGT. Here the CDR3 DNA reads TGTGCCAGCACCCCAGGACTAGCGTCATCAGAGACCCAGTACTTC. Protein product: CASTPGLASSETQYF.

The chain joins TRBV7-9 to TRBJ1-1, with a possible D match to TRBD1 (6 bases). V gave up 4 bases and J gave up 0 bases, with 18 bases separating them. Germline loops: CDR1 SEHNR, CDR2 FQNEAQ (reference sequence). The CDR3 is made up of 17 amino acids. CDR3: CASSYTGHGGMNTEAFF. CDR3 DNA: TGTGCCAGCAGCTACACGGGACATGGGGGGATGAACACTGAAGCTTTCTTT.

The CDR3 DNA reads as TGTGCCACCAGCAGAGATGGGGCAGTTGCCTACGAGCAGTACTTC. It yields the protein CATSRDGAVAYEQYF. The chain employs TRBV15 and TRBJ2-7; maybe TRBD1 (5 bases). This CDR3 is 15 amino acids long. Germline V gene sequence: CDR1 LNHNV, CDR2 YYDKDF (reference sequence). V lost 0 bases and J 2 bases, leaving 11 bases between the germline ends.

This chain joins TRBV15 and TRBJ2-7, with 8 bases aligning to TRBD1. The germline V gene has CDR1 LNHNV and CDR2 YYDKDF (reference sequence). The CDR3 is made up of 14 amino acids. Trimming removed 4 bases from V and 6 bases from J; junction bases left unmatched: 8. The CDR3: CATSTRTGSGEQYF. The CDR3 DNA sequence: TGTGCCACCAGCACCAGGACAGGGAGCGGCGAGCAGTACTTC.

V gene TRBV5-6 combines with J gene TRBJ1-6; D remains ambiguous. Germline CDR1 and CDR2: SGHDT and YYEEEE. The CDR3 extends over 17 amino acids. V lost 4 bases and J 0 bases, leaving 14 bases between the germline ends. In nucleotides, the CDR3 is TGTGCCAGCAGCCGAACCCGATTGAGCTCCTATAATTCACCCCTCCACTTT. Translated, it gives CASSRTRLSSYNSPLHF.

The chain is built from TRBV27 and TRBJ2-2; 7 bases match TRBD1. The CDR3 contains 17 residues. CDR1 is MNHEY and CDR2 is SMNVEV in the germline V gene (reference sequence). J was trimmed by 0 bases and V by 2 bases; bases with no gene match: 6. The CDR3 nucleotides read TGTGCCAGCAGTTTAATACCAACAGGGGCGAACACCGGGGAGCTGTTTTTT. This gives the protein CASSLIPTGANTGELFF.

This chain uses TRBV27 with TRBJ2-7; D not resolved. V was pared by 5 bases and J by 4 bases, with 18 bases between. This CDR3 spans 15 amino acids. Germline V gene data show CDR1 as MNHEY and CDR2 as SMNVEV (reference sequence). CDR3 bases: TGTGCCAGCAGTCCCCCCGGTAATTGGGGATACGAGCAGTACTTC. It yields the protein CASSPPGNWGYEQYF.

This sequence joins TRBV10-3 and TRBJ2-7, with D maybe TRBD1 (5 bases). There are 14 residues in the CDR3. V lost 2 bases and J 6 bases, leaving 14 bases between the germline ends. Per germline, CDR1 ENHRY and CDR2 SYGVKD. The CDR3 loop is CAISETVDRAEQYF. The CDR3 nucleotides read TGTGCCATCAGTGAGACCGTCGACAGAGCCGAGCAGTACTTC.

This clone was seen only once. This sequence joins TRBV2 and TRBJ2-7, with 7 bases aligning to TRBD2. Losses at the gene ends were 6 bases for V and 6 bases for J; bases not matched to a gene: 2. The CDR3 consists of 11 residues. Germline assignment: CDR1 SNHLY and CDR2 FYNNEI. This CDR3 reads CASRPSGEQYF. For the CDR3, the DNA is TGTGCCAGCAGACCTAGCGGCGAGCAGTACTTC.

The chain combines TRBV10-3 with TRBJ1-1; D unresolved. CDR1 ENHRY and CDR2 SYGVKD come from the germline V gene. V was trimmed by 5 bases and J by 1 base, leaving 8 bases between them. The CDR3 sequence is 13 residues long. The CDR3 is CAISPEGNTEAFF. DNA for the CDR3: TGTGCCATCAGTCCCGAAGGGAACACTGAAGCTTTCTTT.

The chain recombines TRBV5-6 with TRBJ2-1, with D maybe TRBD2 (6 bases). The germline CDR1 and CDR2 sequences are SGHDT and YYEEEE. V lost 2 bases and J lost 9, with 9 bases in between. CDR3 length: 12 residues. The CDR3 spells CASSFGGTEQFF. In DNA form, the CDR3 reads TGTGCCAGCAGCTTTGGAGGGACTGAGCAGTTCTTC.

This clone was detected only once. The V call is TRBV7-2, the J call TRBJ2-3, with TRBD2 matching over 11 bases. Per germline, CDR1 SGHTA and CDR2 FQGNSA. The J segment lost 2 bases and the V segment lost 3 bases, leaving 10 bases of the junction unmatched. The CDR3 sequence is 18 residues long. The DNA for the CDR3 is TGTGCCAGCAGCTTCCGACTAGCGGGATATCCGTTCACAGATACGCAGTATTTT. Its translation: CASSFRLAGYPFTDTQYF.

The gene calls are TRBV6-5 and TRBJ2-1; D is ambiguous. Germline CDR1 MNHEY, CDR2 SVGAGI. Trimming pared 5 bases from V and 5 bases from J, leaving 10 bases between. The CDR3 loop spans 13 amino acids. CDR3 residues: CASSPLGNNEQFF. The CDR3 DNA reads as TGTGCCAGCAGTCCCCTGGGAAACAATGAGCAGTTCTTC.

This clone was recorded at least ten times. V is TRBV5-1 and J is TRBJ1-1; the match to TRBD1 covers 9 bases. CDR3 length equals 19 residues. Per the germline V gene, CDR1 is SGHRS and CDR2 is YFSETQ. V lost 0 bases and J lost 1; bases outside the gene matches: 13. As DNA, the CDR3 is TGCGCCAGCAGCTTGGCGGGGGGGACAGGGTATGTCCCGAACACTGAAGCTTTCTTT. Amino acids: CASSLAGGTGYVPNTEAFF.

This chain uses TRBV5-6 with TRBJ2-1; D gene unclear. Trimming shortened V by 1 base and J by 9 bases, and 8 bases separated the two germline ends. The CDR3 has 12 amino acids. The germline gives CDR1 SGHDT, CDR2 YYEEEE. The CDR3 here is CASSLLRFEQFF. CDR3 in DNA: TGTGCCAGCAGCTTGTTAAGATTTGAGCAGTTCTTC.

J is TRBJ2-7 and V is TRBV19; D uncertain. The germline V gene has CDR1 LNHDA and CDR2 SQIVND (reference sequence). CDR3 length equals 13 residues. V lost 5 bases and J 4 bases, leaving 12 bases between the germline ends. The CDR3 sequence: CASSSYLGYEQYF. Here the CDR3 DNA reads TGTGCCAGTAGTTCGTATTTGGGGTACGAGCAGTACTTC.

The count of this clone is one. J is TRBJ2-2 and V is TRBV6-1, with D unresolved. The CDR3 spans 16 residues. The germline gives CDR1 MNHNS, CDR2 SASEGT. V lost 4 bases, J lost 5 bases, and 17 bases lay in between. The CDR3, as DNA: TGTGCCAGCAGTGTACTCTGGGGAATAAGGACCGGGGAGCTGTTTTTT. Protein sequence: CASSVLWGIRTGELFF.

The DNA of the CDR3 is TGTGCCAGCAGCTTCGGTTCCGGAAACACCATATATTTT. This encodes CASSFGSGNTIYF. The chain recombines TRBV7-9 with TRBJ1-3, with D unclear. Germline-derived CDR1 and CDR2 are SEHNR and FQNEAQ (reference sequence). The V end was cut by 3 bases, the J end by 4 bases, with 7 bases between. This CDR3 has 13 residues.

The DNA for the CDR3 is TGTGCCAGCAGTGAAGGGGGACTACGTTATCCTGAGCAGTTCTTC. As protein: CASSEGGLRYPEQFF. The chain carries TRBV6-1 and TRBJ2-1; TRBD2 aligns across 7 bases. CDR3 length: 15 residues. V lost 1 base, J lost 9 bases, and 9 bases stayed unmatched. Per the germline V gene, CDR1 is MNHNS and CDR2 is SASEGT.

The chain links TRBV6-1 to TRBJ1-1; TRBD1 aligns across 8 bases. The CDR3 spans 15 residues. J gave up 4 bases and V 5 bases, and 9 bases lay outside the gene matches. Per germline, CDR1 MNHNS and CDR2 SASEGT. This chain's CDR3 is CASSRLQGAGTEAFF. As DNA, the CDR3 is TGTGCCAGCAGTAGATTGCAGGGGGCGGGCACTGAAGCTTTCTTT.

J is TRBJ2-1 and V is TRBV30, with a possible D match to TRBD2 (5 bases). The CDR3 contains 13 residues. V was clipped by 0 bases and J by 4 bases, with 7 bases between them. Germline CDR1 reads GTSNPN; CDR2 reads SVGIG (reference sequence). The CDR3 nucleotides read TGTGCCTGGAGTGTAGCGGAGTACAATGAGCAGTTCTTC. Its translation: CAWSVAEYNEQFF. Variable domain in full (rest from reference TRBV30 and TRBJ2-1): SQTIHQWPATLVQPVGSPLSLECTVEGTSNPNLYWYRQAAGRGLQLLFYSVGIGQISSEVPQNLSASRPQDRQFILSSKKLLLSDSGFYLCAWSVAEYNEQFFGPGTRLTVL.

The chain employs TRBV7-2 and TRBJ2-7, with D hard to call. V gave up 6 bases and J gave up 1 base, with 10 bases separating them. The CDR3 totals 13 residues. The germline V gene has CDR1 SGHTA and CDR2 FQGNSA. CDR3 DNA sequence: TGTGCCAGCAGTTTCGCAACATCCTACGAGCAGTACTTC. Its protein is CASSFATSYEQYF.

The gene calls are TRBV7-2 and TRBJ2-1; 11 nucleotides agree with TRBD2. The V segment lost 5 bases and the J segment 8 bases; nucleotides outside the gene matches: 8. Germline V gene sequence: CDR1 SGHTA, CDR2 FQGNSA. CDR3 length: 15 amino acids. CDR3: CASSKLAGVTDEQFF. The CDR3 coding sequence is TGTGCCAGCAGCAAACTAGCGGGAGTCACGGATGAGCAGTTCTTC. Based on the CDR3 plus reference TRBV7-2 and TRBJ2-1, the full variable domain is GAGVSQSPSNKVTEKGKDVELRCDPISGHTALYWYRQSLGQGLEFLIYFQGNSAPDKSGLPSDRFSAERTGGSVSTLTIQRTQQEDSAVYLCASSKLAGVTDEQFFGPGTRLTVL.

This chain links TRBV7-9 with TRBJ2-7; D is unresolved. The CDR3 has 15 amino acids. Per the germline V gene, CDR1 is SEHNR and CDR2 is FQNEAQ (reference sequence). The ends were cut back, 2 bases at V and 3 bases at J, with 14 bases in the middle. CDR3 loop: CASSLIGPLNYEQYF. Written as DNA, the CDR3 is TGTGCCAGCAGCTTAATCGGTCCCCTCAACTACGAGCAGTACTTC.

The chain carries TRBV9 and TRBJ1-3; 9 positions match TRBD1. V shed 1 base and J 7 bases; nucleotides not matched to a gene: 6. Germline CDR1 reads SGDLS; CDR2 reads YYNGEE. This CDR3 comprises 15 residues. CDR3 amino acids: CASSVSGTGLNTIYF. The CDR3 DNA reads as TGTGCCAGCAGCGTATCGGGGACAGGGTTGAACACCATATATTTT.